This entry lists 32 T cell receptor beta chains sequenced from one sample in a study. TCRdb used MiXCR to reprocess the RT-PCR reads, holding one entry per CDR3 protein. The sample has around 700,000 distinct CDR3 sequences; over 12% are singletons. Material: memory CD4+ T cells from blood. The receptors derive from a female donor in good health, serving as a healthy control.

The sample holds a few counts of this clonotype. The V gene is TRBV20-1, the J gene TRBJ2-7; possibly TRBD1 or TRBD2 for D (5 bases each). Germline loops: CDR1 DFQATT, CDR2 SNEGSKA (reference sequence). This CDR3 is built from 14 residues. The germline V and J ends were trimmed by 6 bases and 6 bases, with 21 bases remaining between them. The CDR3 loop is CSAGPIEGNGEQYF. CDR3 DNA sequence: TGCAGTGCCGGGCCGATCGAGGGGAATGGCGAGCAGTACTTC.

This chain joins TRBV20-1 and TRBJ2-7, with 8 nucleotides matching TRBD2. The junction had 6 bases not matched to a gene; V was cut back by 0 bases and J by 2 bases. Germline assignment: CDR1 DFQATT and CDR2 SNEGSKA (reference sequence). This CDR3 is 15 amino acids long. CDR3 protein: CSARDPGLDPYEQYF. The DNA for the CDR3 is TGCAGTGCTAGAGATCCGGGACTAGACCCCTACGAGCAGTACTTC.

This clonotype has a handful of counts. This chain links TRBV6-5 with TRBJ1-4; 10 bases are shared with TRBD1. The germline CDR1 and CDR2 sequences are MNHEY and SVGAGI. Trimming at V came to 6 bases and at J to 4 bases, leaving 2 bases not matched to a gene. The CDR3 has 14 residues. This chain's CDR3 is CASRGQGGNEKLFF. CDR3 coding DNA: TGTGCCAGCAGAGGACAGGGGGGTAATGAAAAACTGTTTTTT.

The chain's CDR3 is CASSLDSGGLNNEQFF. CDR3 sequence (DNA): TGTGCCAGCAGCTTAGATTCCGGGGGCCTAAACAATGAGCAGTTCTTC. The J gene is TRBJ2-1, the V gene TRBV11-3; TRBD1 or TRBD2 may be the D gene (6 bases each). Trimming cost V 0 bases and J 5 bases, with 14 bases left between them. The CDR3 loop spans 16 amino acids. Germline V gene lookup returns CDR1 SGHNT and CDR2 YENEEA. The whole variable domain, remainder taken from reference TRBV11-3 and TRBJ2-1, is EAGVVQSPRYKIIEKKQPVAFWCNPISGHNTLYWYLQNLGQGPELLIRYENEEAVDDSQLPKDRFSAERLKGVDSTLKIQPAELGDSAVYLCASSLDSGGLNNEQFFGPGTRLTVL.

The rearrangement joins TRBV5-4 to TRBJ2-1; D is undetermined. V was trimmed by 0 bases and J by 4 bases, leaving 11 bases between them. CDR1 is SGHNT, CDR2 YYREEE, per germline (reference sequence). This CDR3 is built from 15 residues. For the CDR3, the DNA is TGTGCCAGCAGCTTGGGCGGAACGGCTTACAATGAGCAGTTCTTC. Translating gives CASSLGGTAYNEQFF.

The chain is built from TRBV3-1 and TRBJ1-4; D is possibly TRBD1 (6 bases). Trimming removed 4 bases from V and 7 bases from J, with 13 bases in between. The CDR3 runs 14 residues. Germline V gene sequence: CDR1 LGHDT, CDR2 YNNKEL (reference sequence). Here the CDR3 reads CASSPGTRGEKLFF. CDR3 coding DNA: TGTGCCAGCAGCCCCGGGACAAGGGGTGAAAAACTGTTTTTT.

This clonotype was seen a few times. This chain links TRBV24-1 with TRBJ1-5, with 8 bases aligning to TRBD1. This CDR3 contains 14 residues. Germline CDR1 reads KGHDR; CDR2 reads SFDVKD. The V and J ends lost 5 bases and 4 bases, in that order; junction bases with no gene match: 3. The CDR3 is CATSGTGGNQPQHF. As DNA, the CDR3 is TGTGCCACCAGTGGTACAGGGGGTAATCAGCCCCAGCATTTT.

The V and J genes are TRBV11-2 and TRBJ2-2; 10 bases are a match to TRBD2. Germline-derived CDR1 and CDR2 are SGHAT and FQNNGV. The trim removed 5 bases at V and 10 bases at J, leaving 10 bases unmatched. The CDR3 has 15 residues. The CDR3, as DNA: TGTGCCAGCAGCCCTCCGAGCGGGAGGGCCAAGGAGCTGTTTTTT. This encodes CASSPPSGRAKELFF.

A few counts support this clonotype. The chain uses TRBV7-2 and TRBJ2-3, with 8 bases aligning to TRBD2. CDR1 and CDR2 (germline): SGHTA, FQGNSA. The CDR3 contains 16 residues. With 3 bases clipped from V and 3 bases from J, the junction kept 8 bases outside the gene matches. This CDR3 reads CASSFFSSGLTDTQYF. The CDR3 DNA is TGTGCCAGCAGCTTCTTTTCTAGCGGGCTGACAGATACGCAGTATTTT.

This clonotype came up a few times. The rearrangement links TRBV5-1 to TRBJ1-2; D unclear. Between the trimmed V and J ends, which lost 2 bases and 4 bases, there was a span of 9 bases. From germline, CDR1 is SGHRS and CDR2 YFSETQ. This CDR3 has 13 residues. The CDR3 spells CASSFNVGYGYTF. The CDR3 bases are TGCGCCAGCAGCTTCAATGTCGGCTATGGCTACACCTTC.

This clonotype was detected only a few times. The chain couples TRBV27 to TRBJ1-2, with 8 bases that match TRBD1. Germline assignment: CDR1 MNHEY and CDR2 SMNVEV (reference sequence). V was pared by 7 bases and J by 4 bases, with 5 bases of the junction left unmatched. The CDR3 runs 13 residues. The CDR3 nucleotides read TGTGCCAGCACCGGTGGACAGGGCTATGGCTACACCTTC. This gives the protein CASTGGQGYGYTF.

This clonotype was counted at least ten times. The gene calls are TRBV29-1 and TRBJ2-1; D is ambiguous. The CDR3 runs to 12 residues. With 6 bases removed from V and 7 bases from J, the gap between germline ends came to 13 bases. Germline CDR1 is SQVTM and CDR2 is ANQGSEA. The CDR3 loop is CSVGVQSNEQFF. CDR3 nucleotide sequence: TGCAGCGTCGGAGTTCAGAGTAATGAGCAGTTCTTC.

This clonotype has a count of ten or more. V gene TRBV12-3 or TRBV12-4 combines with J gene TRBJ2-2, with TRBD1 matching over 12 bases. V was clipped by 3 bases and J by 5 bases; unmatched bases: 7. CDR3 size: 17 residues. The CDR3 here is CASSFGDRGLKTGELFF. CDR3 sequence (DNA): TGTGCCAGCAGTTTTGGGGACAGGGGGCTTAAGACCGGGGAGCTGTTTTTT.

In its sample, this clonotype was seen many times. The chain has TRBV20-1 and TRBJ2-7, with TRBD1 matching 9 bases. Unmatched junction bases numbered 10, after V lost 5 bases and J lost 5 bases. The length of the CDR3 is 14 residues. The germline CDR1 and CDR2 sequences are DFQATT and SNEGSKA (reference sequence). Written as DNA, the CDR3 is TGCAGTGCTGGAAATCCCGGGACAGGGAACGAGCAGTACTTC. Amino acids: CSAGNPGTGNEQYF.

This clonotype occurred many times. V gene TRBV12-3 or TRBV12-4 combines with J gene TRBJ2-5, with 8 bases aligning to TRBD2. After removal of 0 bases from V and 9 bases from J, the junction contained 6 bases not matched to a gene. CDR3 size: 14 residues. The CDR3 coding sequence is TGTGCCAGCAGTTTAGCCGGGAGGGCCAGGGCCCAGTACTTC. It encodes CASSLAGRARAQYF.

This clonotype was observed many times. The V gene is TRBV29-1, the J gene TRBJ2-7; the D gene is possibly TRBD2 (6 bases). V was trimmed by 6 bases and J by 2 bases, leaving 14 bases between them. The germline V gene encodes CDR1 SQVTM and CDR2 ANQGSEA. This CDR3 has 13 amino acids. CDR3 region: CSVMGTGAYEQYF. As DNA, the CDR3 is TGCAGCGTCATGGGGACGGGGGCCTACGAGCAGTACTTC.

This clonotype appeared many times. The rearrangement links TRBV12-3 or TRBV12-4 to TRBJ1-1; unclear D gene. The CDR3 extends over 14 amino acids. V lost 1 base and J 1 base, leaving 7 bases between the germline ends. In DNA, the CDR3 is TGTGCCAGCAGTTTAGAGGGTCAGAACACTGAAGCTTTCTTT. It yields the protein CASSLEGQNTEAFF.

This clonotype showed up many times. The chain is built from TRBV12-3 or TRBV12-4 and TRBJ2-5, with D possibly matching TRBD2 (6 bases). The CDR3 is 12 amino acids. Trimming took 8 bases from V and 1 from J, leaving 8 bases between them. CDR3 residues: CASGLSQETQYF. In DNA form, the CDR3 reads TGTGCCAGCGGACTATCCCAAGAGACCCAGTACTTC.

This clonotype was counted a few times. The chain is built from TRBV7-9 and TRBJ2-1; D unclear. The CDR3 is 13 amino acids. The germline gives CDR1 SEHNR, CDR2 FQNEAQ (reference sequence). V was clipped by 5 bases and J by 5 bases, with 10 bases between them. The CDR3 DNA follows: TGTGCCAGCAGCCCTCGGAGTAACAATGAGCAGTTCTTC. As protein: CASSPRSNNEQFF.

The V and J genes are TRBV4-1 and TRBJ2-5, with D possibly matching TRBD1 (6 bases). Trimming cost V 4 bases and J 2 bases, with 17 bases left between them. Per germline, CDR1 MGHRA and CDR2 YSYEKL. The length of the CDR3 is 16 residues. The CDR3 coding sequence is TGCGCCAGCAGCCGGTCCCTTAGGACAGAACAAGAGACCCAGTACTTC. This gives the protein CASSRSLRTEQETQYF.

The sample holds many counts of this clonotype. The rearrangement joins TRBV12-3 or TRBV12-4 to TRBJ2-3; D may correspond to TRBD1 or TRBD2 (5 bases each). The CDR3 sequence is 13 residues long. The ends were cut back, 6 bases at V and 4 bases at J, with 11 bases in the middle. CDR3 protein: CASSVMGPDTQYF. The CDR3 DNA sequence: TGTGCCAGCAGCGTTATGGGACCAGATACGCAGTATTTT.

V usage is TRBV6-6 and J usage is TRBJ2-1; TRBD2 agrees at 10 bases. With 2 bases clipped from V and 8 bases from J, the junction kept 9 bases outside the gene matches. From germline, CDR1 is MNHNY and CDR2 SVGAGI (reference sequence). The CDR3 sequence is 16 residues long. The CDR3 is CASSYELAGEGYEQFF. CDR3 bases: TGTGCCAGCAGTTACGAGCTAGCGGGAGAGGGCTATGAGCAGTTCTTC.

This clonotype came up a few times. The chain recombines TRBV27 with TRBJ1-5; 7 bases are a match to TRBD1. V trimming: 5 bases; J trimming: 2 bases; junction bases outside the gene matches: 6. This CDR3 contains 15 residues. Germline V CDR1 and CDR2: MNHEY, SMNVEV (reference sequence). The CDR3 nucleotides read TGTGCCAGCAGTACTTACAGGGGTGGCAATCAGCCCCAGCATTTT. It is translated as CASSTYRGGNQPQHF.

This clonotype has a handful of counts. The J gene is TRBJ2-5, the V gene TRBV30, with D possibly being TRBD1 or TRBD2 (5 bases each). The CDR3 totals 12 residues. From germline, CDR1 is GTSNPN and CDR2 SVGIG (reference sequence). Trimming removed 2 bases at V and 5 bases at J, with 9 bases between. DNA for the CDR3: TGTGCCTGGAGTCGGGGCTTGGAGACCCAGTACTTC. This gives the protein CAWSRGLETQYF.

This clonotype was seen ten or more times. J is TRBJ2-2 and V is TRBV12-3 or TRBV12-4; 7 bases align to TRBD2. This CDR3 has 14 amino acids. Trimming cost V 6 bases and J 2 bases; bases outside gene matches: 3. CDR3 nucleotides: TGTGCCAGCAGCCGACTAGCTAACACCGGGGAGCTGTTTTTT. As protein: CASSRLANTGELFF.

This clonotype was seen a few times. This chain joins TRBV7-2 and TRBJ2-7; 9 bases line up with TRBD2. Germline-derived CDR1 and CDR2 are SGHTA and FQGNSA. The CDR3 has 17 residues. The V segment lost 2 bases and the J segment 3 bases; nucleotides outside the gene matches: 11. In DNA, the CDR3 is TGTGCCAGCAGCTTAACTCTAGCGGGATCTCGAAACTACGAGCAGTACTTC. It yields the protein CASSLTLAGSRNYEQYF.

This clonotype has a handful of counts. The rearrangement uses TRBV5-4 and TRBJ2-5; no firm D call. Deletions cut 3 bases from V and 4 bases from J, with 13 bases between. The CDR3 totals 14 residues. From germline, CDR1 is SGHNT and CDR2 YYREEE (reference sequence). The CDR3 protein is CASSSPLDGETQYF. The CDR3 DNA follows: TGTGCCAGCAGCTCCCCACTGGATGGAGAGACCCAGTACTTC. Combining the CDR3 with reference TRBV5-4 and TRBJ2-5 gives the whole variable domain ETGVTQSPTHLIKTRGQQVTLRCSSQSGHNTVSWYQQALGQGPQFIFQYYREEENGRGNFPPRFSGLQFPNYSSELNVNALELDDSALYLCASSSPLDGETQYFGPGTRLLVL.

In its sample, this clonotype was seen a few times. The chain carries TRBV20-1 and TRBJ2-7; D may be TRBD2 (5 bases). The germline V and J ends were trimmed by 4 bases and 7 bases, with 20 bases remaining between them. CDR3 length: 14 residues. CDR1 DFQATT and CDR2 SNEGSKA come from the germline V gene (reference sequence). The DNA for the CDR3 is TGCAGTGCTAAAACCCCTTTTGCGGGCCCAGAGCAGTACTTC. This codes for CSAKTPFAGPEQYF.

This clonotype came up many times. The chain joins TRBV20-1 to TRBJ2-7; perhaps D is TRBD1 or TRBD2 (5 bases each). This CDR3 region has 14 residues. Per the germline V gene, CDR1 is DFQATT and CDR2 is SNEGSKA (reference sequence). With 3 bases removed from V and 2 bases from J, the gap between germline ends came to 14 bases. CDR3 region: CSASPGTVTYEQYF. The DNA for the CDR3 is TGCAGTGCTAGCCCCGGGACCGTCACCTACGAGCAGTACTTC.

V is TRBV9 and J is TRBJ2-3; possibly TRBD1 for D (5 bases). Trimming stripped 0 bases from V and 5 bases from J, with 10 bases between. The length of the CDR3 is 14 residues. Germline CDR1 SGDLS, CDR2 YYNGEE. The CDR3, as DNA: TGTGCCAGCAGCGTAGCTCCAGGGTTAGATACGCAGTATTTT. Protein sequence: CASSVAPGLDTQYF.

This clonotype was seen more than once but under ten times. The chain carries TRBV20-1 and TRBJ2-1; 12 nucleotides align to TRBD2. Trimming removed 8 bases from V and 6 bases from J; junction bases left unmatched: 5. The CDR3 runs to 13 residues. Germline CDR1 is DFQATT and CDR2 is SNEGSKA (reference sequence). The CDR3 bases are TGCAGTTTACCGGGACTAGCGGGCAATGAGCAGTTCTTC. It yields the protein CSLPGLAGNEQFF.

This clonotype has more than one count but fewer than ten. The chain joins TRBV5-6 to TRBJ2-1; D gene uncertain. Germline-derived CDR1 and CDR2 are SGHDT and YYEEEE. The ends were cut back, 2 bases at V and 4 bases at J, with 10 bases in the middle. The CDR3 covers 14 residues. For the CDR3, the DNA is TGTGCCAGCAGCTTCTGGGCAGCGTACAATGAGCAGTTCTTC. Its translation: CASSFWAAYNEQFF.